The clone carrying this T cell receptor (beta chain) has more than one count but fewer than ten. What it binds is not known. TCRdb keeps only in-frame clones here, not all; method: immunoSEQ multiplex PCR. The table has just under 20,000 clones, more than 65% seen once. The data stem from a study of T cell clonotyping in hematopoietic cell transplantation. This CDR3 contains 13 residues. Germline V CDR1 and CDR2: SNHLY, FYNNEI. Trimming shortened V by 1 base and J by 5 bases, and 8 bases separated the two germline ends. Broader study findings: Broader posttransplant TCR repertoire diversity was predicted by graft donor and pretransplant recipient Inverse Simpson Index values. No sorting was done, leaving CD4 and CD8 contributions mixed. Pathologically expanded recipient clonotypes increased progressively from day 30 to day 180 as diversity fell.

The sequenced sample consisted of peripheral blood mononuclear cells. This chain links TRBV2 with TRBJ1-2, with D uncertain. The clonotype originates from a man aged 55 to 69 in good health. Some clones in this sample may be carry-over from other donors' samples. CDR3 residues: CASSEDADYGYTF. The DNA for the CDR3 is TGTGCCAGCAGTGAAGATGCAGATTATGGCTACACCTTC.